These T cell receptor beta chains were read from a single sample in a study of identical twins. TCRdb reanalysed the 5' RACE reads using MiXCR and keeps one entry per CDR3 protein. The data contain approximately 630,000 distinct CDR3 sequences, around 7.4% of them singletons. The sample was also reused in another study, on yellow fever vaccine responses in identical twins.

Sequencing input: PBMCs. The receptor source for this set is a woman under 30 in good health. Each CDR3 is given with its conserved first and last residue. The D gene is left open where the match is weak. Expanded clones get a size class; other rows say once, few or many, or leave the size out.

TRBJ2-5,TRBV5-1,NA,many,14,TGCGCCAGCAGCTTGGAAACAGCCCAGGGGACCCAGTACTTC,CASSLETAQGTQYF
TRBJ1-5,TRBV15,NA,many,15,TGTGCCACCAGCAGAGAGCAAGATAGCAATCAGCCCCAGCATTTT,CATSREQDSNQPQHF
TRBJ2-1,TRBV10-3,NA,NA,12,TGTGCCATCAGTGAAGGGGTTGATGAGCAGTTCTTC,CAISEGVDEQFF
TRBJ2-5,TRBV10-2,NA,few,14,TGCGCCAGCAGTGAGAGACTCGGCGGGGAGACCCAGTACTTC,CASSERLGGETQYF
TRBJ1-5,TRBV5-1,NA,many,15,TGCGCCAGCAGATTTGACGCCTATAGCAATCAGCCCCAGCATTTT,CASRFDAYSNQPQHF
TRBJ2-7,TRBV5-1,NA,few,14,TGCGCCAGCAGCCCGGACAGCTTAATGGGTGAGCAGTACTTC,CASSPDSLMGEQYF
TRBJ2-6,TRBV5-1,TRBD1,few,16,TGCGCCAGCACCGGGACAGAGTTCTCTGGGGCCAACGTCCTGACTTTC,CASTGTEFSGANVLTF
TRBJ2-1,TRBV12-3/TRBV12-4,NA,many,16,TGTGCCAGCAGTTTCACCGGGACCTCGAGGGGGGATGAGCAGTTCTTC,CASSFTGTSRGDEQFF
TRBJ1-5,TRBV18,NA,NA,18,TGTGCCAGCTCACCAACTGGGCGAGAAGCTGGGAGCAATCAGCCCCAGCATTTT,CASSPTGREAGSNQPQHF
TRBJ2-7,TRBV6-1,TRBD2,NA,17,TGTGCCAGCAGTGAATCCCCTGGACTAGCGGGCCCCTACGAGCAGTACTTC,CASSESPGLAGPYEQYF
TRBJ2-1,TRBV7-9,TRBD1,NA,17,TGTGCCAGCAGCCCAAGGACAGGGGGCTCAAAAATCAATGAGCAGTTCTTC,CASSPRTGGSKINEQFF
TRBJ2-5,TRBV6-5,TRBD2,NA,16,TGTGCCAGCAGTTACTCGGTTAGCGGGGGCCAAGAGACCCAGTACTTC,CASSYSVSGGQETQYF
TRBJ1-2,TRBV5-1,NA,many,12,TGCGCCAGCAGCTTGTTCGGTGTCGGCTACACCTTC,CASSLFGVGYTF
TRBJ1-1,TRBV29-1,NA,NA,11,TGCAGCGTTCAAGGGAACACTGAAGCTTTCTTT,CSVQGNTEAFF
TRBJ2-1,TRBV29-1,TRBD2,few,14,TGCAGCGTATTAGCGGGAGGGGTTTACAATGAGCAGTTCTTC,CSVLAGGVYNEQFF
TRBJ2-1,TRBV2,NA,many,12,TGTGCCAGCAGAGACAGGTACAATGAGCAGTTCTTC,CASRDRYNEQFF
TRBJ2-5,TRBV5-5,TRBD1,NA,15,TGTGCCAGCAGCGTTACAGGGGGCCCTGGGGAGACCCAGTACTTC,CASSVTGGPGETQYF
TRBJ2-1,TRBV7-8,NA,few,15,TGTGCCAGCAGCTCCCCAGGGCCCTCGTACAATGAGCAGTTCTTC,CASSSPGPSYNEQFF
TRBJ1-6,TRBV5-1,NA,many,15,TGCGCCAGCAGCTTGGATCCAGGGGCGAATTCACCCCTCCACTTT,CASSLDPGANSPLHF
TRBJ1-1,TRBV20-1,NA,NA,15,TGCAGTGCTAGATCTTCGGGGGCTACCTTAAGGGAAGCTTTCTTT,CSARSSGATLREAFF
TRBJ2-3,TRBV2,NA,NA,15,TGTGCCAGCAGTGAGGCAGGGGTTAACACAGATACGCAGTATTTT,CASSEAGVNTDTQYF
TRBJ1-4,TRBV2,NA,few,12,TGTGCCAGCGGGAGCCCGAATGAAAAACTGTTTTTT,CASGSPNEKLFF